Following are 9 T cell receptor beta chains from one sample sequenced in a study of cytomegalovirus exposure and HLA in healthy donors. The data were produced by immunoSEQ multiplex PCR, yet TCRdb's version contains in-frame clones alone and is incomplete. The data hold about 110,000 clones, with around 82% observed a single time. The sequencing input was PBMCs. These receptors all stem from a woman younger than 30 in good health and CMV-seronegative.

This clone was detected only once. Mismatch with germline at one junction end may stem from a read error. The V gene is TRBV6-5, the J gene TRBJ2-3, with 7 bases lining up with TRBD2. Germline assignment: CDR1 MNHEY and CDR2 SVGAGI. The CDR3 runs 13 residues. Here the CDR3 DNA reads TGTGCCAGCAGTTACTCTAATGGACTAGAATGGGATTTT. The encoded protein is CASSYSNGLEWDF.

This clone has only a few counts. The same CDR3 arises from other DNA sequences in this sample as well. The V call is TRBV6-5, the J call TRBJ1-2, with 11 bases lining up with TRBD1. This CDR3 contains 16 residues. Trimming cost V 2 bases and J 4 bases; bases outside gene matches: 6. Per germline, CDR1 MNHEY and CDR2 SVGAGI. CDR3 sequence: CASSYIRTGGGYGYTF. The CDR3 nucleotides are TGTGCCAGCAGTTACATTCGGACAGGGGGCGGCTATGGCTACACCTTC.

The count of this clone is one. The chain has TRBV11-3 and TRBJ2-7; perhaps TRBD2 as D (5 bases). The CDR3 runs 12 residues. In germline, CDR1 is SGHNT, CDR2 YENEEA. V dropped 0 bases and J dropped 5 bases, with 5 bases sitting between them. CDR3 nucleotides: TGTGCCAGCAGCTTAGATAGCGACGAGCAGTACTTC. Its translation: CASSLDSDEQYF.

The V and J genes are TRBV9 and TRBJ2-1; the D gene is possibly TRBD1 (6 bases). There are 15 residues in the CDR3. V gave up 4 bases and J gave up 4 bases, with 15 bases separating them. Per germline, CDR1 SGDLS and CDR2 YYNGEE. The CDR3 loop is CASSPTGQQYNEQFF. The DNA of the CDR3 is TGTGCCAGCAGCCCTACAGGGCAACAGTACAATGAGCAGTTCTTC. The full variable domain, its missing parts supplied by reference TRBV9 and TRBJ2-1, is DSGVTQTPKHLITATGQRVTLRCSPRSGDLSVYWYQQSLDQGLQFLIQYYNGEERAKGNILERFSAQQFPDLHSELNLSSLELGDSALYFCASSPTGQQYNEQFFGPGTRLTVL.

This clone was detected only once. The rearrangement uses TRBV2 and TRBJ2-2; D is perhaps TRBD1 (5 bases). V dropped 3 bases and J dropped 6 bases, with 11 bases sitting between them. The CDR3 covers 14 residues. Germline CDR1 reads SNHLY; CDR2 reads FYNNEI. CDR3 residues: CASSDSGRPGELFF. The CDR3 nucleotides read TGTGCCAGCAGTGATTCAGGGCGCCCCGGGGAGCTGTTTTTT.

This chain joins TRBV5-6 and TRBJ1-2, with D unresolved. Trimming cost V 1 base and J 6 bases, with 19 bases left between them. The CDR3 is made up of 16 amino acids. The germline gives CDR1 SGHDT, CDR2 YYEEEE. The DNA for the CDR3 is TGTGCCAGCAGCTTGAATCTGTATAAACAGCCCCATGGCTACACCTTC. Residues: CASSLNLYKQPHGYTF.

The chain is built from TRBV25-1 and TRBJ1-2, with 9 bases that match TRBD1. Germline lookup yields CDR1 MGHDK and CDR2 SYGVNS. The CDR3 sequence is 14 residues long. Trimming removed 8 bases from V and 0 bases from J; junction bases left unmatched: 4. The CDR3 sequence: CASGDRVSNYGYTF. The CDR3 DNA follows: TGTGCCAGCGGGGACAGGGTGTCTAACTATGGCTACACCTTC.

This chain joins TRBV2 and TRBJ2-1, with a possible D match to TRBD2 (6 bases). The CDR3 has 15 amino acids. Trimming cost V 6 bases and J 0 bases, with 12 bases left between them. CDR1 is SNHLY and CDR2 is FYNNEI in the germline V gene. This CDR3 is CASRYGGPSYNEQFF. CDR3 sequence (DNA): TGTGCCAGCAGGTACGGGGGTCCCTCCTACAATGAGCAGTTCTTC. The complete variable domain, with remaining parts taken from reference TRBV2 and TRBJ2-1, reads EPEVTQTPSHQVTQMGQEVILRCVPISNHLYFYWYRQILGQKVEFLVSFYNNEISEKSEIFDDQFSVERPDGSNFTLKIRSTKLEDSAMYFCASRYGGPSYNEQFFGPGTRLTVL.

This chain links TRBV27 with TRBJ2-2; 12 positions match TRBD2. V shed 2 bases, J shed 0 bases, and the junction held 1 base outside the gene matches. This CDR3 spans 17 amino acids. From germline, CDR1 is MNHEY and CDR2 SMNVEV (reference sequence). DNA of the CDR3: TGTGCCAGCAGTTTACTAGCGGGGGGGACGAACACCGGGGAGCTGTTTTTT. Translation: CASSLLAGGTNTGELFF.